This TCR beta chain was retrieved from a study of T cell repertoires in cytomegalovirus infection. Regarding the study as a whole: Clonotypes of TCR beta that were HLA-C-restricted and CMV-specific dominated the ex vivo response.

One entry per CDR3 protein, called by TCRdb with MiXCR from the reads. The table records around 170,000 distinct CDR3 sequences, 15% to 20% of them present only once. As concerns this clonotype: As yet, its antigen is unknown.

The CDR3 has 11 amino acids. The germline gives CDR1 SQVTM, CDR2 ANQGSEA. The V and J ends lost 7 bases and 5 bases respectively, with 8 bases between them. The clonotype comes from a human donor in good health (CMV status not recorded). Some clones in this sample may be carry-over from other donors' samples. Sequencing was performed on CD8+ T cells from PBMCs. V and J are TRBV29-1 and TRBJ2-2, with TRBD1 as a possible D gene (5 bases). CDR3 loop: CSATETGELFF. In DNA form, the CDR3 reads TGCAGCGCGACAGAGACCGGGGAGCTGTTTTTT.